This TCR beta chain is from a study of blood T cell repertoires in COVID-19. Overall study: Material from acute and convalescent COVID-19 was sourced from the United States, Italy and Spain. From T cells, B-cell-depleted T cells, or PBMCs came the material, which was cDNA or gDNA.

Unmatched junction bases numbered 12, after V lost 8 bases and J lost 2 bases. Germline CDR1 and CDR2: SGDLS and YYNGEE. The CDR3 extends over 15 amino acids. Authors' analysis steps: The assay estimated nucleated cells by amplifying reference gene primers. The table came from immunoSEQ multiplex PCR; TCRdb's copy has only in-frame clones and leaves some out. V and J calls and clone size follow that table, whereas D and trimming were derived from the DNA. This repertoire shows around 440,000 clones, approximately 88% found once; its top ten account for roughly 12%. This sequence originates from a woman between 50 and 59 years old with COVID-19, enrolled during active disease. The chain is built from TRBV9 and TRBJ2-5; TRBD1 agrees at 7 bases. The sequencing sample was made of peripheral blood. The CDR3 DNA reads TGTGCCAGTACCCAAGGGGGACAGCTTCAAGAGACCCAGTACTTC. It yields the protein CASTQGGQLQETQYF.